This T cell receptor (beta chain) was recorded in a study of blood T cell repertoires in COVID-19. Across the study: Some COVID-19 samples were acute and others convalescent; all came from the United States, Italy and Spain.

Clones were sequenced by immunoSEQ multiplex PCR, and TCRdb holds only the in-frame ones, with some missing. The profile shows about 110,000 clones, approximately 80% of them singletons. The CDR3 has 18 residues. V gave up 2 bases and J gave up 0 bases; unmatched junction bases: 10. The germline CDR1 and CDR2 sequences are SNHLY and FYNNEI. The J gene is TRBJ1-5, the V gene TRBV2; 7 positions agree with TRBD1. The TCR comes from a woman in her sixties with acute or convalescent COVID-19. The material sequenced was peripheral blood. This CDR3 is CASSEWGQPTYSNQPQHF. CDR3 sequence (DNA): TGTGCCAGCAGTGAATGGGGACAGCCCACTTATAGCAATCAGCCCCAGCATTTT.